The 20 T cell receptor beta chains below were found in one sample sequenced in a study of OX40 agonist ivuxolimab in advanced cancers. Sequencing used immunoSEQ multiplex PCR; TCRdb keeps in-frame clones, though not all of them. In the table there are about 48,000 clones, approximately 84% of which are singletons. The source was CD4+ or CD8+ T cells sorted from blood, collected in a trial of the OX40 agonist ivuxolimab. All receptors come from an adult with an advanced solid tumor such as melanoma, head and neck, liver or kidney cancer.

This clone was seen a handful of times. The CDR3 region is CASTIYEQYF. The CDR3 DNA follows: TGTGCCAGCACCATCTACGAGCAGTACTTC. This chain connects TRBV6-1 to TRBJ2-7, with D unresolved. Germline lookup yields CDR1 MNHNS and CDR2 SASEGT. V gave up 7 bases and J gave up 3 bases, with 4 bases separating them. The CDR3 runs 10 residues.

This rearrangement joins TRBV10-3 to TRBJ2-7; D is perhaps TRBD2 (6 bases). Per germline, CDR1 ENHRY and CDR2 SYGVKD. V was pared by 3 bases and J by 2 bases, with 14 bases between. The CDR3 is 15 amino acids. This CDR3 is CAISEEGLEAYEQYF. CDR3 sequence (DNA): TGTGCCATCAGTGAAGAGGGACTCGAGGCCTACGAGCAGTACTTC.

This chain uses TRBV28 with TRBJ2-7; 9 bases match TRBD1. The CDR3 contains 15 residues. The junction had 3 bases not matched to a gene; V was cut back by 2 bases and J by 1 base. Germline V gene lookup returns CDR1 MDHEN and CDR2 SYDVKM. CDR3 region: CASSLPGTGSYEQYF. The CDR3 bases are TGTGCCAGCAGTTTACCCGGGACAGGGTCCTACGAGCAGTACTTC.

The V call is TRBV19, the J call TRBJ1-5; a possible D gene is TRBD1 (6 bases). The CDR3 has 14 residues. V lost 4 bases and J 8 bases, leaving 15 bases between the germline ends. Germline V gene data show CDR1 as LNHDA and CDR2 as SQIVND (reference sequence). CDR3 region: CASSTTGTVEPQHF. CDR3 bases: TGTGCCAGTAGTACCACAGGGACCGTGGAGCCCCAGCATTTT.

The chain employs TRBV11-3 and TRBJ1-2, with D hard to call. The V gene lost 1 base and the J gene lost 2 bases, with 14 bases spanning the gap. The germline V gene has CDR1 SGHNT and CDR2 YENEEA. The CDR3 has 16 amino acids. The DNA of the CDR3 is TGTGCCAGCAGCTTAGTCTGTGGAGCTCGAAACTATGGCTACACCTTC. Its protein product is CASSLVCGARNYGYTF.

This chain joins TRBV6-1 and TRBJ2-7; possible D gene TRBD2, 6 bases. Trimming pared 2 bases from V and 0 bases from J, leaving 11 bases between. Per the germline V gene, CDR1 is MNHNS and CDR2 is SASEGT. This CDR3 region has 15 residues. The chain's CDR3 is CASSEPGGNSYEQYF. The CDR3 bases are TGTGCCAGCAGTGAACCCGGGGGAAACTCCTACGAGCAGTACTTC.

The chain combines TRBV7-8 with TRBJ2-7; 7 bases are shared with TRBD1. The CDR3 runs to 14 residues. From germline, CDR1 is SGHVS and CDR2 FQNEAQ. The V and J ends lost 1 base and 7 bases, in that order; junction bases with no gene match: 7. CDR3 DNA: TGTGCCAGCAGCTTAGGAGGGGGCTATGGTGAGCAGTACTTC. This codes for CASSLGGGYGEQYF.

The chain carries TRBV5-1 and TRBJ2-2; D remains ambiguous. Trimming left V 4 bases short and J 4 bases short, with 20 bases between. This CDR3 is built from 17 residues. Per the germline V gene, CDR1 is SGHRS and CDR2 is YFSETQ. CDR3 protein: CASSPRPGLSSTGELFF. CDR3 nucleotides: TGCGCCAGCAGCCCCCGTCCTGGTCTCAGTTCCACCGGGGAGCTGTTTTTT.

This chain links TRBV2 with TRBJ2-7; TRBD2 agrees at 9 bases. CDR1 is SNHLY, CDR2 FYNNEI, per germline. Trimming cost V 3 bases and J 2 bases; bases outside gene matches: 5. The CDR3 spans 15 residues. The CDR3 nucleotides are TGTGCCAGCAGTGAGAATAGCGGGGGTCCCTACGAGCAGTACTTC. Protein product: CASSENSGGPYEQYF.

J is TRBJ2-1 and V is TRBV11-2; D might be TRBD1 (5 bases). The V and J ends lost 1 base and 7 bases respectively, with 17 bases between them. The CDR3 covers 16 residues. Germline V gives CDR1 SGHAT, CDR2 FQNNGV. This CDR3 reads CASSLVVGRLGNEQFF. The CDR3 coding sequence is TGTGCCAGCAGCTTAGTAGTGGGGCGCTTAGGGAATGAGCAGTTCTTC.

This chain connects TRBV19 to TRBJ2-3, with D unresolved. Germline lookup yields CDR1 LNHDA and CDR2 SQIVND (reference sequence). Deletions cut 2 bases from V and 4 bases from J, with 1 base between. CDR3 size: 11 residues. The CDR3 protein is CASSISDTQYF. CDR3 sequence (DNA): TGTGCCAGTAGTATATCAGATACGCAGTATTTT.

This chain connects TRBV18 to TRBJ2-1, with D tentatively TRBD1 (6 bases). Germline V gene data show CDR1 as KGHSH and CDR2 as LQKENI. V was clipped by 0 bases and J by 7 bases, with 13 bases between them. The CDR3 runs 15 residues. The CDR3 bases are TGTGCCAGCTCACCACCAGGACAGATGAGAAATGAGCAGTTCTTC. Translated, it gives CASSPPGQMRNEQFF.

The genes are TRBV5-4 and TRBJ2-1; maybe TRBD1 (5 bases). Germline CDR1 and CDR2: SGHNT and YYREEE (reference sequence). Trimming removed 3 bases at V and 8 bases at J, with 12 bases between. CDR3 length: 13 residues. CDR3 loop: CASSWQGTHEQFF. The CDR3 nucleotides read TGTGCCAGCAGCTGGCAGGGAACCCATGAGCAGTTCTTC.

This clone came up once. CDR3: CASSQERDSFRAYEQYF. CDR3 nucleotide sequence: TGCGCCAGCAGCCAAGAGAGGGACTCATTCAGGGCCTACGAGCAGTACTTC. The chain combines TRBV4-1 with TRBJ2-7, with D perhaps matching TRBD2 (6 bases). The CDR3 is 17 residues long. The V gene lost 0 bases and the J gene lost 2 bases, with 17 bases spanning the gap. The germline V gene encodes CDR1 MGHRA and CDR2 YSYEKL.

V usage is TRBV5-4 and J usage is TRBJ2-1; D might be TRBD1 (5 bases). Germline assignment: CDR1 SGHNT and CDR2 YYREEE (reference sequence). The CDR3 is 12 residues long. The V gene lost 0 bases and the J gene lost 7 bases, with 5 bases spanning the gap. The CDR3 loop is CASSLEGNEQFF. CDR3 sequence (DNA): TGTGCCAGCAGCTTGGAGGGGAATGAGCAGTTCTTC.

This clone was observed once. V usage is TRBV28 and J usage is TRBJ2-1; 8 positions agree with TRBD1. Per germline, CDR1 MDHEN and CDR2 SYDVKM. CDR3 length equals 15 residues. J was trimmed by 1 base and V by 5 bases; bases with no gene match: 4. The CDR3 DNA reads as TGTGCCAGCAGTCGGACAGGGCCGTCCTACAATGAGCAGTTCTTC. This gives the protein CASSRTGPSYNEQFF.

J is TRBJ2-7 and V is TRBV4-3; 8 bases match TRBD2. V dropped 5 bases and J dropped 6; count of bases not matched to a gene: 6. Germline values: CDR1 LGHNA, CDR2 YSLEER. The CDR3 has 13 residues. The CDR3 nucleotides read TGCGCCAGCAGCGTCAGCGGGGGAACCGAGCAGTACTTC. It is translated as CASSVSGGTEQYF.

This chain connects TRBV25-1 to TRBJ2-5, with 10 positions matching TRBD2. The germline gives CDR1 MGHDK, CDR2 SYGVNS. CDR3 length: 15 residues. V trimming: 2 bases; J trimming: 1 base; junction bases outside the gene matches: 1. CDR3 sequence (DNA): TGTGCCAGCAGTGAAGGACTAGCGGCCCAAGAGACCCAGTACTTC. It encodes CASSEGLAAQETQYF.

The chain uses TRBV7-2 and TRBJ2-5, with TRBD2 as a possible D gene (7 bases). Trimming took off 5 bases at V and 2 bases at J, with 12 bases between the two ends. The CDR3 sequence is 14 residues long. CDR1 SGHTA and CDR2 FQGNSA come from the germline V gene. CDR3 protein: CASSRGAGQETQYF. Here the CDR3 DNA reads TGTGCCAGCAGCCGGGGGGCGGGGCAAGAGACCCAGTACTTC.

This chain joins TRBV19 and TRBJ2-2; 9 bases agree with TRBD1. Germline assignment: CDR1 LNHDA and CDR2 SQIVND (reference sequence). This CDR3 has 14 residues. V dropped 5 bases and J dropped 5; count of bases not matched to a gene: 3. Written as DNA, the CDR3 is TGTGCCAGTAGTGTACAGGGGGCGACCGGGGAGCTGTTTTTT. As protein: CASSVQGATGELFF. Full variable domain (remainder filled in from reference TRBV19 and TRBJ2-2): DGGITQSPKYLFRKEGQNVTLSCEQNLNHDAMYWYRQDPGQGLRLIYYSQIVNDFQKGDIAEGYSVSREKKESFPLTVTSAQKNPTAFYLCASSVQGATGELFFGEGSRLTVL.